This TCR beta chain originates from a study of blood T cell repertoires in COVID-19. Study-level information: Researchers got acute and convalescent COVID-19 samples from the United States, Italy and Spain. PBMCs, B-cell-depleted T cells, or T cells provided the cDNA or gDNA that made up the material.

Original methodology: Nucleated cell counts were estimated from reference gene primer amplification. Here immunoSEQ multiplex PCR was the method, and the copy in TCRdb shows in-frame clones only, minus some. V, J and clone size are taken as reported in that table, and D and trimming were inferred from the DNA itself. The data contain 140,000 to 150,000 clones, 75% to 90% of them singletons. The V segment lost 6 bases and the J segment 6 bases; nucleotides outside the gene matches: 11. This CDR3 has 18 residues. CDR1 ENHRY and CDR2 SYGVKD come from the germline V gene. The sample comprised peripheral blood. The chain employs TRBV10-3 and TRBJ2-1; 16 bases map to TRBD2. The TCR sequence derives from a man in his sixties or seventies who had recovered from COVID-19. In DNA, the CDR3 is TGTGCCATCAGCCGATTCCCGGGACTAGCGGGAGGGCTCAATGAGCAGTTCTTC. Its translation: CAISRFPGLAGGLNEQFF.